Presented here are 27 T cell receptor beta chains from one specimen sequenced in a study of shared clonotypes between healthy human individuals. The table came from immunoSEQ multiplex PCR; TCRdb's copy has only in-frame clones and leaves some out. This sample has fewer than 550,000 clones; roughly 79% occur once, and the top ten carry roughly an eighth. The specimen sequenced was PBMCs. These receptors all stem from a woman between 40 and 50 years old in good health. Some clones in this sample may be carry-over from other donors' samples.

This chain links TRBV7-9 with TRBJ1-5; 7 bases are shared with TRBD1. V lost 1 base and J lost 2; bases outside the gene matches: 11. Germline V gene lookup returns CDR1 SEHNR and CDR2 FQNEAQ (reference sequence). The CDR3 is 18 residues long. The CDR3 bases are TGTGCCAGCAGCTTAGGCTCGACAGGGATTGAAGGCAATCAGCCCCAGCATTTT. Translation: CASSLGSTGIEGNQPQHF.

The genes are TRBV29-1 and TRBJ2-7; TRBD1 agrees at 8 bases. Unmatched junction bases numbered 3, after V lost 7 bases and J lost 4 bases. This CDR3 is 11 amino acids long. Looked up from germline, CDR1 is SQVTM and CDR2 is ANQGSEA. CDR3 in DNA: TGCAGCGCCCGGACAGGGTACGAGCAGTACTTC. It translates to CSARTGYEQYF.

The chain combines TRBV7-6 with TRBJ2-7; 7 bases match TRBD1. The CDR3 is made up of 13 amino acids. V lost 4 bases to trimming and J lost 7 bases; unmatched junction nucleotides: 7. Germline V gives CDR1 SGHVS, CDR2 FNYEAQ. CDR3 in amino acids: CASSSTGVGEQYF. Here the CDR3 DNA reads TGTGCCAGCAGCTCCACAGGGGTTGGGGAGCAGTACTTC.

J is TRBJ2-2 and V is TRBV11-3; tentatively, D is TRBD1 (6 bases). CDR1 is SGHNT and CDR2 is YENEEA in the germline V gene. V lost 3 bases and J lost 6, with 17 bases in between. This CDR3 region has 16 residues. CDR3 nucleotides: TGTGCCAGCAGCTTCACACCAACAGGGTCGGCCGGGGAGCTGTTTTTT. Translation: CASSFTPTGSAGELFF.

This sequence joins TRBV5-1 and TRBJ2-5, with 7 bases matching TRBD2. The germline V gene has CDR1 SGHRS and CDR2 YFSETQ. J was trimmed by 4 bases and V by 5 bases; bases with no gene match: 8. The CDR3 contains 14 residues. CDR3 amino acids: CASSWGGLGETQYF. CDR3 nucleotides: TGCGCCAGCAGTTGGGGAGGGCTTGGAGAGACCCAGTACTTC.

In the case of this clone: At one end the junction does not follow the germline gene, possibly because of a read error. This sequence joins TRBV2 and TRBJ2-3; 8 nucleotides line up with TRBD1. The CDR3 contains 14 residues. The germline CDR1 and CDR2 sequences are SNHLY and FYNNEI. Here the CDR3 reads CTSSRQGLGDTQYF. CDR3 nucleotides: TGTACCAGCAGTCGACAGGGGCTGGGAGATACGCAGTATTTT.

The V and J genes are TRBV29-1 and TRBJ2-7, with D perhaps matching TRBD1 (5 bases). V gave up 1 base and J gave up 0 bases, with 10 bases separating them. CDR1 is SQVTM, CDR2 ANQGSEA, per germline. The CDR3 is made up of 14 amino acids. The chain's CDR3 is CSVEAKGDSYEQYF. The CDR3 bases are TGCAGCGTTGAAGCGAAAGGGGACTCCTACGAGCAGTACTTC.

V gene TRBV27 combines with J gene TRBJ2-2; 9 nucleotides align to TRBD1. Germline V gene data show CDR1 as MNHEY and CDR2 as SMNVEV (reference sequence). The J segment lost 6 bases and the V segment lost 10 bases, leaving 9 bases of the junction unmatched. CDR3 length equals 14 residues. The CDR3 region is CATRGQGIAGELFF. CDR3 in DNA: TGTGCCACCAGAGGACAGGGGATCGCCGGGGAGCTGTTTTTT.

The chain recombines TRBV6-1 with TRBJ2-7; D perhaps matches TRBD2 (6 bases). Trimming cost V 6 bases and J 0 bases, with 15 bases left between them. In germline, CDR1 is MNHNS, CDR2 SASEGT. This CDR3 region has 15 residues. The CDR3 nucleotides are TGTGCCAGCAGCGGCCAGGGAGGATCCTCCTACGAGCAGTACTTC. It translates to CASSGQGGSSYEQYF.

The chain recombines TRBV5-4 with TRBJ2-6; no definite D call. V was clipped by 4 bases and J by 0 bases, with 8 bases between them. CDR3 size: 15 residues. The germline V gene encodes CDR1 SGHNT and CDR2 YYREEE (reference sequence). The CDR3 DNA sequence: TGTGCCAGCAGCCGGCCGGGCTCTGGGGCCAACGTCCTGACTTTC. As protein: CASSRPGSGANVLTF.

V gene TRBV7-2 combines with J gene TRBJ1-2, with D unresolved. Germline V gene data show CDR1 as SGHTA and CDR2 as FQGNSA. Trimming took 6 bases from V and 0 from J, leaving 17 bases between them. There are 16 residues in the CDR3. CDR3 nucleotide sequence: TGTGCCAGCAGACGAGGCGACGGTCCAACTAACTATGGCTACACCTTC. Translation gives CASRRGDGPTNYGYTF.

V usage is TRBV28 and J usage is TRBJ1-5, with D tentatively TRBD1 (5 bases). In germline, CDR1 is MDHEN, CDR2 SYDVKM. Deletions cut 7 bases from V and 3 bases from J, with 16 bases between. The CDR3 length is 15 residues. CDR3 region: CASTPGGGYNQPQHF. The CDR3 DNA reads TGTGCCAGCACCCCCGGGGGGGGGTACAATCAGCCCCAGCATTTT.

The chain recombines TRBV29-1 with TRBJ1-1; a weak D match, TRBD1 (5 bases). CDR1 is SQVTM and CDR2 is ANQGSEA in the germline V gene. This CDR3 is built from 14 residues. V was pared by 2 bases and J by 3 bases, with 13 bases between. In DNA form, the CDR3 reads TGCAGCGTTGAACCCGGGACGAAACACACTGAAGCTTTCTTT. Translation gives CSVEPGTKHTEAFF.

The chain uses TRBV7-3 and TRBJ2-2; D might be TRBD2 (6 bases). Per germline, CDR1 SGHTA and CDR2 FQGTGA. This CDR3 region has 18 residues. V was cut by 2 bases and J by 2 bases, with 18 bases left in between. CDR3 protein: CASSLFPLGGANTGELFF. The DNA for the CDR3 is TGTGCCAGCAGCTTATTCCCCTTGGGCGGGGCAAACACCGGGGAGCTGTTTTTT. The full variable domain, rest sourced from reference TRBV7-3 and TRBJ2-2, is GAGVSQTPSNKVTEKGKYVELRCDPISGHTALYWYRQSLGQGPEFLIYFQGTGAADDSGLPNDRFFAVRPEGSVSTLKIQRTERGDSAVYLCASSLFPLGGANTGELFFGEGSRLTVL.

The chain employs TRBV10-3 and TRBJ2-7; unclear D gene. Germline V CDR1 and CDR2: ENHRY, SYGVKD. CDR3 length: 10 residues. The CDR3 nucleotides read TGTGCACCTCCCGGCTACGAGCAGTACTTC. This sequence encodes CAPPGYEQYF.

The rearrangement joins TRBV27 to TRBJ2-7; D gene uncertain. V lost 5 bases to trimming and J lost 0 bases, with 14 bases between them. This CDR3 contains 15 residues. Germline CDR1 reads MNHEY; CDR2 reads SMNVEV (reference sequence). CDR3 coding DNA: TGTGCCAGCAGTCCCTCAGACATTCTCTCCTACGAGCAGTACTTC. Its protein is CASSPSDILSYEQYF.

The J gene is TRBJ2-5, the V gene TRBV5-6; tentatively, D is TRBD1 (6 bases). Trimming took 3 bases from V and 5 from J, leaving 14 bases between them. The CDR3 extends over 14 amino acids. Per germline, CDR1 SGHDT and CDR2 YYEEEE. The CDR3 DNA reads TGTGCCAGCAGCTCCCCCGGGACACAGGAGACCCAGTACTTC. This translates into CASSSPGTQETQYF.

The chain is built from TRBV14 and TRBJ1-1; TRBD1 agrees at 8 bases. Germline values: CDR1 SGHDN, CDR2 FVKESK. J gave up 8 bases and V 4 bases, and 9 bases lay outside the gene matches. The CDR3 sequence is 14 residues long. The CDR3 region is CASSPSGDRQEAFF. The DNA for the CDR3 is TGTGCCAGCAGCCCGAGTGGGGACAGGCAGGAAGCTTTCTTT. Together with reference TRBV14 and TRBJ1-1, the CDR3 gives the full variable domain: EAGVTQFPSHSVIEKGQTVTLRCDPISGHDNLYWYRRVMGKEIKFLLHFVKESKQDESGMPNNRFLAERTGGTYSTLKVQPAELEDSGVYFCASSPSGDRQEAFFGQGTRLTVV.

This chain links TRBV28 with TRBJ1-1; no reliable D call. Per the germline V gene, CDR1 is MDHEN and CDR2 is SYDVKM. V was trimmed by 7 bases and J by 4 bases, leaving 13 bases between them. The CDR3 spans 13 residues. Here the CDR3 reads CASTGSVATEAFF. As DNA, the CDR3 is TGTGCCAGCACGGGGAGTGTGGCCACTGAAGCTTTCTTT.

This clone occurred once. The CDR3 nucleotides are TGTGCCAGCAGCGTAACGCCAGCAGAGACCCAGTACTTC. Translating gives CASSVTPAETQYF. V is TRBV9 and J is TRBJ2-5; no firm D call. The CDR3 is 13 amino acids. V gave up 1 base and J gave up 4 bases, with 8 bases separating them. Germline CDR1 SGDLS, CDR2 YYNGEE.

This sequence joins TRBV13 and TRBJ1-1; no clear D gene. V shed 4 bases and J shed 7 bases, with 7 bases lying between them. The CDR3 spans 11 residues. Germline CDR1 is PRHDT and CDR2 is FYEKMQ (reference sequence). CDR3 DNA sequence: TGTGCCAGCAGCTCCCGGATTGAAGCTTTCTTT. It yields the protein CASSSRIEAFF.

V and J are TRBV2 and TRBJ2-1, with TRBD1 matching 7 bases. The CDR3 covers 15 residues. The V gene end was trimmed by 5 bases and the J gene end by 7 bases; junction bases not matched to a gene: 11. The germline CDR1 and CDR2 sequences are SNHLY and FYNNEI. The DNA of the CDR3 is TGTGCCAGCAGTTGGGCAGGGGGAGAAGGAAATGAGCAGTTCTTC. This sequence encodes CASSWAGGEGNEQFF.

The CDR3, as DNA: TGTGCCAGCAGCAAAGCGCGCGGTCCGAACACTGAAGCTTTCTTT. Encoded protein: CASSKARGPNTEAFF. The rearrangement joins TRBV21-1 to TRBJ1-1. TRBV21-1 is labeled a pseudogene. The CDR3 has 15 residues.

J is TRBJ2-3 and V is TRBV5-1; possibly TRBD1 or TRBD2 for D (5 bases each). V lost 0 bases, J lost 4 bases, and 18 bases lay in between. CDR1 and CDR2 from the germline V gene are SGHRS and YFSETQ. The CDR3 spans 17 residues. The CDR3 DNA follows: TGCGCCAGCAGCTTGGAGGTAGGGACCCCAGGAGCAGATACGCAGTATTTT. Residues: CASSLEVGTPGADTQYF.

This clone was seen ten or more times. This chain links TRBV7-9 with TRBJ2-2; D remains ambiguous. Trimming removed 5 bases from V and 7 bases from J, with 11 bases in between. Looked up from germline, CDR1 is SEHNR and CDR2 is FQNEAQ (reference sequence). This CDR3 has 13 residues. In DNA form, the CDR3 reads TGTGCCAGCAGCCCCGTTATCCTCGGGGAGCTGTTTTTT. It translates to CASSPVILGELFF.

The chain carries TRBV29-1 and TRBJ2-7; 15 bases match TRBD2. Germline CDR1 SQVTM, CDR2 ANQGSEA. There are 14 residues in the CDR3. V was clipped by 4 bases and J by 6 bases; unmatched bases: 4. The CDR3 DNA reads as TGCAGCGTTGCACCGGGACTAGCGGGAGGCGAGCAGTACTTC. This codes for CSVAPGLAGGEQYF.

This clone turned up a few times. V and J are TRBV28 and TRBJ2-1, with TRBD2 matching 9 bases. V shed 4 bases and J 6 bases; nucleotides not matched to a gene: 7. The CDR3 spans 15 residues. Germline V gene sequence: CDR1 MDHEN, CDR2 SYDVKM. CDR3: CASSSINSGSNEQFF. The CDR3 DNA sequence: TGTGCCAGCAGTTCAATAAATAGCGGGAGCAATGAGCAGTTCTTC. Full variable domain (remainder filled in from reference TRBV28 and TRBJ2-1): DVKVTQSSRYLVKRTGEKVFLECVQDMDHENMFWYRQDPGLGLRLIYFSYDVKMKEKGDIPEGYSVSREKKERFSLILESASTNQTSMYLCASSSINSGSNEQFFGPGTRLTVL.